The clone carrying this TCR beta chain was seen only a few times. The data are from a study of blood T cell repertoires in COVID-19. Study in general: Some COVID-19 samples were acute and others convalescent; all came from the United States, Italy and Spain. PBMCs, B-cell-depleted T cells, or T cells provided the cDNA or gDNA that made up the material.

In the original workflow: Reference gene primer amplification gave estimated nucleated cell counts. The protocol was immunoSEQ multiplex PCR, while the TCRdb copy is restricted to in-frame clones and leaves out a portion. The V and J calls and clone size were taken over from that table, and D and trimming were inferred from the DNA. Among 60,000 to 90,000 clones listed, around 84% were seen once. This CDR3 has 15 amino acids. Germline assignment: CDR1 SGHDT and CDR2 YYEEEE. Trimming took off 3 bases at V and 3 bases at J, with 16 bases between the two ends. J is TRBJ2-7 and V is TRBV5-6, with TRBD2 as a possible D gene (7 bases). This clonotype was obtained from a woman between 45 and 65 years old with acute or convalescent COVID-19. The specimen sequenced was peripheral blood. The CDR3 bases are TGTGCCAGCAGCTGGGGGGGCCCGGGGAGCTACGAGCAGTACTTC. Protein sequence: CASSWGGPGSYEQYF.